This TCR beta chain came from a study of high-grade serous ovarian cancer treatment subgroups. TCRdb's copy holds only in-frame clones and misses some; the assay was immunoSEQ multiplex PCR. The data show approximately 9,400 clones, 68% seen once. This clone was recorded a few times. Tumor samples were obtained before definitive surgery or chemotherapy. This clonotype originated in a human donor with high-grade serous ovarian cancer. Sequenced input: tumor tissue.

CDR3 DNA: TGCGCCAGCAGCCACCGCAGGGGAGGGACCGGGACTAGCGTCCCCGGGGAGCTGTTTTTT. Translated, it gives CASSHRRGGTGTSVPGELFF. The chain combines TRBV4-1 with TRBJ2-2, with 10 bases identical to TRBD2. The CDR3 is made up of 20 amino acids. Per germline, CDR1 MGHRA and CDR2 YSYEKL. J gave up 6 bases and V 3 bases, and 19 bases lay outside the gene matches.